This TCR beta chain is drawn from a study of shared clonotypes between healthy human individuals. V lost 4 bases to trimming and J lost 0 bases, with 13 bases between them. Germline V gene data show CDR1 as SGHNT and CDR2 as YENEEA. This CDR3 region has 15 residues. Profiled with immunoSEQ multiplex PCR; TCRdb holds only in-frame clones, not every one. The sample comprises around 2,000,000 clones, roughly 95% of which are singletons, and 0.1% to 0.15% rests with the top ten. Findings and limits, study-wide: Despite large depth, rarefaction showed incomplete sorted-subset sequencing.

With regard to this clone: What it recognizes is unknown.

Sequenced input: naive CD4+ T cells sorted from blood. As for subset: CD45RA+ positively selected. This sequence originates from a man aged 18 to 29 in good health. The chain links TRBV11-3 to TRBJ2-7, with D uncertain. DNA of the CDR3: TGTGCCAGCAGCTATGGAGTAGCCGGCTCCTACGAGCAGTACTTC. This translates into CASSYGVAGSYEQYF.